This T cell receptor (beta chain) was identified during a study of blood T cell repertoires in COVID-19. Study at large: Whether acute or convalescent, the COVID-19 samples came from the United States, Italy and Spain. Sources were T cells, B-cell-depleted T cells, or PBMCs; the material itself was cDNA or gDNA.

Original analysis: Amplified reference gene primers provided the basis for estimating nucleated cell counts. Here immunoSEQ multiplex PCR was the method, and the copy in TCRdb shows in-frame clones only, minus some. D and trimming were read from the DNA, whereas the V and J calls and clone size are those reported in that table. Of hundreds of thousands of clones in the sample, about nine tenths were seen once. Germline-derived CDR1 and CDR2 are SGHKS and YYEKEE (reference sequence). CDR3 size: 13 residues. V dropped 5 bases and J dropped 3 bases, with 12 bases sitting between them. The sequence was collected from a woman in her thirties with active or convalescent COVID-19. This chain uses TRBV5-5 with TRBJ2-7; tentative D call: TRBD2 (5 bases). The sequenced sample consisted of peripheral blood. For the CDR3, the DNA is TGTGCCAGCAGGGACCCCGGACTCTACGAGCAGTACTTC. Translation: CASRDPGLYEQYF.